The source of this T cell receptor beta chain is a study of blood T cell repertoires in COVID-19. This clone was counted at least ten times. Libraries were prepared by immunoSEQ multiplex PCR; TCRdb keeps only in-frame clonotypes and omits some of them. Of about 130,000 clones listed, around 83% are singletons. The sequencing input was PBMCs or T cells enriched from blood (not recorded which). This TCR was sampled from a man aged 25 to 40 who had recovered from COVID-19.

The CDR3 loop reads CASSYDSSGRNEQFF. The CDR3 DNA follows: TGTGCCAGCAGTTACGACTCTAGCGGGAGAAATGAGCAGTTCTTC. The chain carries TRBV6-5 and TRBJ2-1, with 10 positions matching TRBD2. The CDR3 contains 15 residues. The ends lost 2 bases at V and 7 bases at J; junction bases unmatched: 5. Germline CDR1 and CDR2: MNHEY and SVGAGI.